This T cell receptor beta chain was captured by sequencing in a study of OX40 agonist ivuxolimab in advanced cancers. At the level of the study: Under the entry rules, prior anti-PD-1, anti-PD-L1 or anti-CTLA-4 therapy was allowed, and roughly 43% had some.

TCRdb keeps only in-frame clones here, not all; method: immunoSEQ multiplex PCR. Here the sample spans about 69,000 clones, around 87% being singletons. Regarding this clone: Its specificity is unknown.

The study's findings and limits: The antigens recognized by the expanded peripheral T cells, that is their antigen specificity, were not determined.

Germline V gene lookup returns CDR1 SNHLY and CDR2 FYNNEI. V lost 8 bases, J lost 6 bases, and 14 bases lay in between. The CDR3 covers 13 residues. The clonotype was recovered from an adult with an advanced solid tumor such as melanoma, head and neck, liver or kidney cancer. V gene TRBV2 combines with J gene TRBJ2-1; D gene uncertain. The specimen was CD4+ or CD8+ T cells sorted from blood, collected in a trial of the OX40 agonist ivuxolimab. The CDR3, as DNA: TGTGCCAGCTCCTTAGCCTGGGCCAATGAGCAGTTCTTC. Its protein is CASSLAWANEQFF.